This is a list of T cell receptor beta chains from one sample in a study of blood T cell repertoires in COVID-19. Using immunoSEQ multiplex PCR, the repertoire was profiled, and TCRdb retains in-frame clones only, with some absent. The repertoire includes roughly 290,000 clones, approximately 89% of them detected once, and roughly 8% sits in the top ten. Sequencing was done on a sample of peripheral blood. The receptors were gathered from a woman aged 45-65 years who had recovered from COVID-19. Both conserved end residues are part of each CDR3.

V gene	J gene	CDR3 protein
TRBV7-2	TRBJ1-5	CASSYFFDSRGNQPQHF
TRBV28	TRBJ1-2	CASSLGAGNYGYTF
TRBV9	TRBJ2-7	CASSVGSGRAFEEQYF
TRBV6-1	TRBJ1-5	CASSASPGQGSEQPQHF
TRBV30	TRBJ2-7	CAWSANQGKQYF
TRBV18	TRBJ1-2	CASSLDRTPNYGYTF
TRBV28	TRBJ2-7	CASRDLREDREYEQYF
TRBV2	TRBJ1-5	CASGRIMGNQPQHF
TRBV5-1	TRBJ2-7	CASSLGVARNEQYF
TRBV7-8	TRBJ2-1	CASSYPSGSGSLASYNEQFF
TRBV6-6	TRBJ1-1	CASSFQGAGTEAFF
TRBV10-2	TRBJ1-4	CASSLGGEDEKLFF
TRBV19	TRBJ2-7	CASSAPSGQGDEQYF
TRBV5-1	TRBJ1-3	CASSLTVQDTIYF
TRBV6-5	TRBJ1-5	CASSYDIRREPQHF
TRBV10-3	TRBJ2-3	CAIRESGSTDTQYF
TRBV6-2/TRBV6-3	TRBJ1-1	CASSLLGVMNTEAFF
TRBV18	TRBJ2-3	CASSPLYSFESSTDTQYF
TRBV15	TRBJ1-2	CATSGTGGATGGYTF
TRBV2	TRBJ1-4	CASSTPRDGGEKLFF
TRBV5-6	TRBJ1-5	CASSRALGNQPQHF
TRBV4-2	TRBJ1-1	CASSQDRGGTEAFF
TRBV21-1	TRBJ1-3	CASSKEISASPQRNTIYF
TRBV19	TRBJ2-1	CASSMEAGTGYNEQFF
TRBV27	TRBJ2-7	CASSLSRTGAKPYEQYF
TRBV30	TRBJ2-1	CAWMTSGGYNEQFF
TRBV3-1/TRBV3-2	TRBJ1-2	CASSQGQVYGYTF
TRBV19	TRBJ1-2	CATHQPGGGRNGYTF
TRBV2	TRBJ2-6	CASSATGGAGANVLTF
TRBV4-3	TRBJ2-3	CASSQSWALEADTQYF
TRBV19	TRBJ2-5	CASSMRSSVTQYF
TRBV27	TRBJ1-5	CASSPLEGPQHF
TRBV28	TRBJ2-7	CASSPLAGRAYEQYF
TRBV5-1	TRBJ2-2	CASSFSDTGELFF
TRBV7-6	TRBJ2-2	CASSSEGTSGIRAGELFF
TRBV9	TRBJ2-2	CASSYNPGFDTGELFF
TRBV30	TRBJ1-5	CAWSVPRQGGNQPQHF
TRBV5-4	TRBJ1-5	CASSPGTGLNQPQHF
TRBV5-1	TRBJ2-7	CASSLPGEGYEQYF
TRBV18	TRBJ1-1	CASSQGGRGNTEAFF
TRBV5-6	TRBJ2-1	CASSFSGYNEQFF
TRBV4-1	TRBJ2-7	CASSQAAGGSSYEQYF
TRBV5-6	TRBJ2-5	CASSLEGRPETQYF
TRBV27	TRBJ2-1	CASSGTSGSGGEQFF
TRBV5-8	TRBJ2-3	CASEKAGLNTDTQYF
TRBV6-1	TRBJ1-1	CASSEVPVNTEAFF
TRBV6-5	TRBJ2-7	CASSFTAGGFFEQYF
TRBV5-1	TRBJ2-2	CASSLTSGRNTGELFF
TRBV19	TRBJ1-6	CAVGALRNSPLHF
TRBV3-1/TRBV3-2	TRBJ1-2	CASSPSGTGTLRIGYTF
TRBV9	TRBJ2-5	CASSGSTGEGESWETQYF
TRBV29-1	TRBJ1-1	CSAGSDTEAFF
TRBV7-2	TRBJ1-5	CASSLDYNSNQPQHF
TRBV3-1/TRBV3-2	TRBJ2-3	CASSPITTDTQYF